One and the same sample provided the 5 T cell receptor beta chains below, sequenced in a study of identical twins (dated by TCRdb to the mid-2010s). Receptor libraries were prepared by 5' RACE. The sequencing machine was an Illumina HiSeq 2000. Through fastp at Q25 and MiXCR, TCRdb rebuilt clones from the public reads, retaining in-frame beta chains. For every CDR3 protein sequence, its rows merge into one entry that carries the most common genes and DNA. Within this sample are approximately 230,000 distinct CDR3 sequences, with over 5.5% of them counted one time only. Clones ranked in the top ten supply 14% to 15% of the sample. The same data also went into a second study, on T cells expressing NK-cell markers.

The material sequenced was CD8+ T cells sorted from blood. These receptors were taken from a young woman in good health.

The gene calls are TRBV9 and TRBJ2-2; the D call may be TRBD1 or TRBD2 (5 bases each). Deletions cut 3 bases from V and 4 bases from J, with 10 bases between. This CDR3 is 14 amino acids long. Germline lookup yields CDR1 SGDLS and CDR2 YYNGEE. As DNA, the CDR3 is TGTGCCAGCAGCGGAGGGACCGCCACCGGGGAGCTGTTTTTT. Residues: CASSGGTATGELFF.

The table lists this clonotype with a few counts. The chain recombines TRBV20-1 with TRBJ2-4; perhaps D is TRBD1 or TRBD2 (5 bases each). Trimming pared 3 bases from V and 5 bases from J, leaving 5 bases between. Per the germline V gene, CDR1 is DFQATT and CDR2 is SNEGSKA (reference sequence). CDR3 size: 11 residues. The CDR3 spells CSARGENIQYF. In nucleotides, the CDR3 is TGCAGTGCTAGGGGGGAAAACATTCAGTACTTC.

This clonotype was observed a few times. The chain is built from TRBV7-9 and TRBJ1-1, with D maybe TRBD1 (5 bases). Germline CDR1 SEHNR, CDR2 FQNEAQ (reference sequence). V lost 3 bases, J lost 3 bases, and 14 bases lay in between. The CDR3 is made up of 15 amino acids. The CDR3 spells CASSLLGGGDTEAFF. CDR3 bases: TGTGCCAGCAGCTTGTTAGGCGGAGGGGACACTGAAGCTTTCTTT.

This clonotype showed up many times. The V call is TRBV2, the J call TRBJ2-1, with D perhaps matching TRBD2 (6 bases). Trimming shortened V by 7 bases and J by 6 bases, and 16 bases separated the two germline ends. The CDR3 is made up of 14 amino acids. Germline V gene sequence: CDR1 SNHLY, CDR2 FYNNEI. The CDR3 bases are TGTGCCAGCACTGGGACTGTAGTAGGCAATGAGCAGTTCTTC. Its protein is CASTGTVVGNEQFF.

This clonotype was counted between two and nine times. V and J are TRBV15 and TRBJ2-3; D unresolved. CDR3 length equals 14 residues. Trimming took 3 bases from V and 2 from J, leaving 9 bases between them. Germline V gene lookup returns CDR1 LNHNV and CDR2 YYDKDF (reference sequence). The CDR3 DNA sequence: TGTGCCACCAGCAGGGGGTCCAACACAGATACGCAGTATTTT. This sequence encodes CATSRGSNTDTQYF.